The text below deals with one T cell receptor beta chain. Its specificity is not known. Once cultured for approximately ten days, the cells underwent separation to obtain CD4+ T cells. Subjects were given two BNT162b2 or mRNA-1273 vaccine doses. A half-medium replacement with IL-2 medium was carried out on days 3 and 7. This record belongs to a study of vaccination effects on CD4 cells after COVID-19. Study at large: Wells each received approximately 2 million PBMC, cultured with around 9.3 IU/ml IL-2 and 10 ug/ml peptides. Whole-study results and caveats: Just 1 of 255 vaccine-induced clones in healthy recipients was cross-reactive. At late timepoints after vaccination, vaccine- and infection-induced clones shrank markedly.

CDR1 and CDR2 (germline): LGHDT, YNNKEL (reference sequence). The V gene lost 4 bases and the J gene lost 4 bases, with 16 bases spanning the gap. The CDR3 runs to 15 residues. Produced via immunoSEQ multiplex PCR; TCRdb's table is partial and in-frame only. The sample shows about 45,000 clones, roughly two thirds of them seen only once. The J gene is TRBJ1-1, the V gene TRBV3-1 (or the pseudogene TRBV3-2), with D hard to call. The clonotype originates from a human donor who received a COVID-19 vaccine. The material was CD4+ T cells from PBMCs cultured without peptide, obtained after COVID-19 vaccination. CDR3 bases: TGTGCCAGCAGCCTCGTCGATTGGTCCCCCACTGAAGCTTTCTTT. This encodes CASSLVDWSPTEAFF.